The 32 T cell receptor beta chains in this list originate from one sample, sequenced in a study of T cell repertoires in cytomegalovirus infection. From the reads, TCRdb called clonotypes with MiXCR, one entry per CDR3 protein. There are fewer than 80,000 distinct CDR3 sequences in the sample; about 3.8% occur only once, and over 4.5% lies in the top ten. The sample taken for sequencing was PBMCs. The receptors originated from a human donor in good health (CMV status not recorded). Some clones in this sample may be carry-over from other donors' samples.

Worth noting for this clonotype: This may be a read error, as it is one base from a much larger clone. V gene TRBV6-5 combines with J gene TRBJ2-7, with 8 bases that match TRBD2. CDR3 length equals 15 residues. Germline V gives CDR1 MNHEY, CDR2 SVGAGI. J was trimmed by 2 bases and V by 0 bases; bases with no gene match: 3. CDR3 nucleotide sequence: TGTGCCAGCAGTTACTCGAGTAGCGGGGCCTACGAGCAGTACTTC. This gives the protein CASSYSSSGAYEQYF.

This clonotype was observed at least ten times. The genes are TRBV2 and TRBJ2-1, with D possibly TRBD1 on 5 matching bases. V shed 8 bases and J shed 4 bases, with 15 bases lying between them. Per the germline V gene, CDR1 is SNHLY and CDR2 is FYNNEI. This CDR3 has 14 amino acids. The CDR3 reads CASGARTQYNEQFF. CDR3 sequence (DNA): TGTGCCAGCGGGGCTCGGACGCAATACAATGAGCAGTTCTTC.

This clonotype was found many times. This chain joins TRBV20-1 and TRBJ1-1, with D hard to call. CDR1 and CDR2 from the germline V gene are DFQATT and SNEGSKA (reference sequence). This CDR3 region has 11 residues. Trimming shortened V by 3 bases and J by 1 base, and 3 bases separated the two germline ends. Written as DNA, the CDR3 is TGCAGTGCTAGTTGGAACACTGAAGCTTTCTTT. Translated, it gives CSASWNTEAFF.

Many counts were recorded for this clonotype. A read error may account for a junction end that differs from germline. The chain combines TRBV5-5 with TRBJ2-5, with D unclear. Germline V CDR1 and CDR2: SGHKS, YYEKEE (reference sequence). The CDR3 contains 13 residues. The CDR3 reads CVSSLSLVETQYF. In DNA form, the CDR3 reads TGTGTCAGCAGCTTGTCTTTGGTGGAGACCCAGTACTTC.

This clonotype was seen repeatedly, ten times or more. V and J are TRBV5-1 and TRBJ2-7, with a weak D call TRBD1 (6 bases). The CDR3 is made up of 15 amino acids. The germline gives CDR1 SGHRS, CDR2 YFSETQ. V dropped 4 bases and J dropped 4 bases, with 18 bases sitting between them. The CDR3 protein is CASSLSGTGQYEQYF. The DNA for the CDR3 is TGCGCCAGCAGCCTTTCCGGGACGGGACAATACGAGCAGTACTTC. Together with reference TRBV5-1 and TRBJ2-7, the CDR3 gives the full variable domain: KAGVTQTPRYLIKTRGQQVTLSCSPISGHRSVSWYQQTPGQGLQFLFEYFSETQRNKGNFPGRFSGRQFSNSRSEMNVSTLELGDSALYLCASSLSGTGQYEQYFGPGTRLTVT.

In its sample, this clonotype was seen many times. The chain uses TRBV10-3 and TRBJ1-5; D possibly corresponds to TRBD1 (5 bases). Germline CDR1 and CDR2: ENHRY and SYGVKD. The length of the CDR3 is 15 residues. V was shortened by 4 bases and J by 1 base, with 11 bases between the two germline ends. The CDR3 sequence is CAISGGTPSNQPQHF. Here the CDR3 DNA reads TGTGCCATCAGTGGCGGGACGCCCAGCAATCAGCCCCAGCATTTT.

This clonotype was counted at least ten times. The chain joins TRBV19 to TRBJ2-7; 10 positions match TRBD1. The V gene end was trimmed by 5 bases and the J gene end by 9 bases; junction bases not matched to a gene: 7. Germline values: CDR1 LNHDA, CDR2 SQIVND (reference sequence). This CDR3 is built from 13 residues. The CDR3 nucleotides read TGTGCCAGTAGTGGAGACAGGGGGCCAGTGCAGTACTTC. Its translation is CASSGDRGPVQYF.

Ten or more counts support this clonotype. The chain uses TRBV7-8 and TRBJ1-3; D is perhaps TRBD1 (6 bases). V was shortened by 4 bases and J by 0 bases, with 13 bases between the two germline ends. The CDR3 covers 16 residues. Germline CDR1 and CDR2: SGHVS and FQNEAQ. The CDR3 here is CASSSYDRSSGNTIYF. The DNA for the CDR3 is TGTGCCAGCAGCTCCTACGACAGGTCCTCTGGAAACACCATATATTTT.

J is TRBJ2-6 and V is TRBV10-3; D possibly corresponds to TRBD2 (6 bases). The CDR3 has 18 residues. CDR1 is ENHRY and CDR2 is SYGVKD in the germline V gene. The V and J ends lost 3 bases and 4 bases respectively, with 19 bases between them. The CDR3 loop reads CAISDPDSLRGGANVLTF. CDR3 bases: TGTGCCATCAGTGACCCTGACAGTCTCCGGGGGGGGGCCAACGTCCTGACTTTC.

This clonotype was detected ten times or more. This chain uses TRBV5-1 with TRBJ2-7; D remains unclear. CDR1 and CDR2 (germline): SGHRS, YFSETQ. The V gene lost 0 bases and the J gene lost 7 bases, with 11 bases spanning the gap. The CDR3 has 13 residues. The CDR3 DNA reads TGCGCCAGCAGCTTGGACGGCTTGGGGGAGCAGTACTTC. Its translation is CASSLDGLGEQYF.

This clonotype occurred many times. V usage is TRBV28 and J usage is TRBJ1-1, with a possible D match to TRBD1 (5 bases). This CDR3 has 12 residues. Germline CDR1 MDHEN, CDR2 SYDVKM. V was clipped by 8 bases and J by 5 bases, with 12 bases between them. The CDR3 protein is CASQAGGTEAFF. In DNA, the CDR3 is TGTGCCAGCCAGGCTGGGGGAACTGAAGCTTTCTTT.

This clonotype has a handful of counts. The chain joins TRBV4-1 to TRBJ1-5; D unclear. V was cut by 0 bases and J by 2 bases, with 11 bases left in between. The CDR3 totals 16 residues. Per the germline V gene, CDR1 is MGHRA and CDR2 is YSYEKL. CDR3 sequence reads: CASSQERASGNQPQHF. In DNA, the CDR3 is TGCGCCAGCAGCCAAGAAAGGGCCTCAGGCAATCAGCCCCAGCATTTT.

This clonotype has at least ten counts. This chain connects TRBV6-2 or TRBV6-3 to TRBJ1-1, with TRBD1 matching 11 bases. The CDR3 runs to 15 residues. Germline CDR1 and CDR2: MNHEY and SVGEGT. V lost 5 bases and J lost 5; bases outside the gene matches: 7. The CDR3 sequence is CASSPTRDRGTEAFF. For the CDR3, the DNA is TGTGCCAGCAGTCCCACCCGGGACAGGGGGACTGAAGCTTTCTTT.

This clonotype was counted many times. The rearrangement links TRBV29-1 to TRBJ1-2, with TRBD1 matching 8 bases. From germline, CDR1 is SQVTM and CDR2 ANQGSEA. CDR3 size: 13 residues. The junction had 7 bases not matched to a gene; V was cut back by 7 bases and J by 3 bases. CDR3 coding DNA: TGCAGCGGGGTGACAGGGGAGGACTATGGCTACACCTTC. Amino acid sequence: CSGVTGEDYGYTF.

This clonotype was recorded many times. A read error may account for a junction end that differs from germline. The genes are TRBV5-5 and TRBJ1-5; D call uncertain. The CDR3 is made up of 16 amino acids. CDR1 is SGHKS, CDR2 YYEKEE, per germline (reference sequence). The CDR3, as DNA: TGTGTCAGCAGCTTAGGGCCTGTTATTAGCAATCAGCCCCAGCATTTT. As protein: CVSSLGPVISNQPQHF.

This clonotype showed up many times. The V and J genes are TRBV5-4 and TRBJ2-5; 7 positions agree with TRBD1. The CDR3 runs to 14 residues. CDR1 and CDR2 from the germline V gene are SGHNT and YYREEE (reference sequence). V gave up 1 base and J gave up 5 bases; unmatched junction bases: 5. This CDR3 reads CASSLHRGQETQYF. Written as DNA, the CDR3 is TGTGCCAGCAGCTTGCATAGGGGGCAGGAGACCCAGTACTTC. The whole variable domain, filled in from reference TRBV5-4 and TRBJ2-5, reads ETGVTQSPTHLIKTRGQQVTLRCSSQSGHNTVSWYQQALGQGPQFIFQYYREEENGRGNFPPRFSGLQFPNYSSELNVNALELDDSALYLCASSLHRGQETQYFGPGTRLLVL.

At least ten counts were recorded for this clonotype. The junction and the germline gene differ at one end; a read error may be behind it. The J gene is TRBJ1-1, the V gene TRBV7-9, with D unclear. CDR3 length: 12 amino acids. Germline V gene lookup returns CDR1 SEHNR and CDR2 FQNEAQ (reference sequence). Written as DNA, the CDR3 is TGTGCCAGCAGCTTGGGCATGGACTCCCCGGGATTT. It specifies CASSLGMDSPGF.

The sample holds many counts of this clonotype. The V and J genes are TRBV7-6 and TRBJ1-5; 7 positions agree with TRBD1. CDR1 is SGHVS, CDR2 FNYEAQ, per germline. This CDR3 contains 16 residues. V shed 2 bases and J 9 bases; nucleotides not matched to a gene: 13. The CDR3 nucleotides are TGTGCCAGCAGCTTATTGGCCAGGGGGGGGTGGATGCCCCAGCATTTT. It translates to CASSLLARGGWMPQHF.

This clonotype was recorded many times. The chain joins TRBV15 to TRBJ1-5; 12 positions match TRBD1. This CDR3 region has 19 residues. The V gene's germline CDR1 is LNHNV and CDR2 YYDKDF (reference sequence). Trimming at V came to 5 bases and at J to 1 base, leaving 12 bases not matched to a gene. The CDR3 DNA sequence: TGTGCCACCAGCGCCCGGGACAGGGGGCAATCAGGCAGCAATCAGCCCCAGCATTTT. It is translated as CATSARDRGQSGSNQPQHF.

In its sample, this clonotype was seen many times. The chain employs TRBV11-3 and TRBJ2-1; D uncertain. Per the germline V gene, CDR1 is SGHNT and CDR2 is YENEEA. The V and J ends lost 1 base and 8 bases respectively, with 12 bases between them. The CDR3 consists of 14 residues. Written as DNA, the CDR3 is TGTGCCAGCAGCTTAGGAGGCCCCGGTGATGAGCAGTTCTTC. This codes for CASSLGGPGDEQFF.

This clonotype was seen at least ten times. J is TRBJ2-1 and V is TRBV7-9; the D gene is possibly TRBD1 (6 bases). This CDR3 has 13 amino acids. The V gene's germline CDR1 is SEHNR and CDR2 FQNEAQ (reference sequence). V was pared by 3 bases and J by 8 bases, with 11 bases between. Here the CDR3 DNA reads TGTGCCAGCAGCTTGGGGACAAGGGATGAGCAGTTCTTC. This translates into CASSLGTRDEQFF.

This clonotype was seen only a few times. The chain has TRBV6-6 and TRBJ1-3, with 7 positions matching TRBD1. CDR3 length equals 16 residues. Germline CDR1 reads MNHNY; CDR2 reads SVGAGI (reference sequence). V shed 5 bases, J shed 0 bases, and the junction held 7 bases outside the gene matches. CDR3 in DNA: TGTGCCAGCAGTAACCGACAGGGCGGCTCTGGAAACACCATATATTTT. Its protein product is CASSNRQGGSGNTIYF.

The chain recombines TRBV2 with TRBJ2-7; 7 positions agree with TRBD1. Germline CDR1 and CDR2: SNHLY and FYNNEI. The junction had 8 bases not matched to a gene; V was cut back by 7 bases and J by 2 bases. The CDR3 is made up of 14 amino acids. The CDR3 is CASNDREGTYEQYF. The CDR3 coding sequence is TGTGCCAGCAACGACAGGGAAGGGACCTACGAGCAGTACTTC.

This clonotype was seen ten or more times. The chain joins TRBV28 to TRBJ2-1; D possibly corresponds to TRBD2 (6 bases). CDR3 length: 14 residues. The V gene's germline CDR1 is MDHEN and CDR2 SYDVKM. Trimming took 1 base from V and 7 from J, leaving 11 bases between them. CDR3 amino acids: CASSLSGGGNEQFF. Here the CDR3 DNA reads TGTGCCAGCAGTTTATCTGGTGGGGGGAATGAGCAGTTCTTC.

In this sample, this clonotype turned up many times. CDR3 region: CASSARLRGTDTQYF. The CDR3 bases are TGTGCCAGCAGCGCCCGTTTGCGAGGCACAGATACGCAGTATTTT. The rearrangement links TRBV7-6 to TRBJ2-3; no firm D call. Germline CDR1 reads SGHVS; CDR2 reads FNYEAQ. The CDR3 is made up of 15 amino acids. Trimming left V 5 bases short and J 1 base short, with 13 bases between. The full variable domain, its missing parts supplied by reference TRBV7-6 and TRBJ2-3, is GAGVSQSPRYKVTKRGQDVALRCDPISGHVSLYWYRQALGQGPEFLTYFNYEAQQDKSGLPNDRFSAERPEGSISTLTIQRTEQRDSAMYRCASSARLRGTDTQYFGPGTRLTVL.

The genes are TRBV11-1 and TRBJ1-1; D ambiguous. This CDR3 spans 16 amino acids. V was shortened by 1 base and J by 2 bases, with 14 bases between the two germline ends. From germline, CDR1 is SGHAT and CDR2 FQDESV (reference sequence). DNA of the CDR3: TGTGCCAGCAGCTTAGTGTTCGGTTTTAGCAACACTGAAGCTTTCTTT. Translated, it gives CASSLVFGFSNTEAFF.

This clonotype occurred a few times. V is TRBV12-3 or TRBV12-4 and J is TRBJ1-5, with D possibly matching TRBD1 (6 bases). V lost 6 bases to trimming and J lost 2 bases, with 8 bases between them. The CDR3 is made up of 13 amino acids. In nucleotides, the CDR3 is TGTGCCAGCAGCGACAGGCGCAATCAGCCCCAGCATTTT. This translates into CASSDRRNQPQHF.

This clonotype came up many times. The DNA for the CDR3 is TGTGCCATCAGTGAGTATCGCGCGCAGGAGCAGTACTTC. It translates to CAISEYRAQEQYF. The J gene is TRBJ2-7, the V gene TRBV10-3; D uncertain. This CDR3 spans 13 amino acids. V dropped 1 base and J dropped 7 bases, with 11 bases sitting between them. The germline gives CDR1 ENHRY, CDR2 SYGVKD.

At least ten counts were recorded for this clonotype. This sequence joins TRBV6-5 and TRBJ1-1; D not resolved. V was shortened by 0 bases and J by 3 bases, with 8 bases between the two germline ends. CDR1 and CDR2 (germline): MNHEY, SVGAGI. The CDR3 totals 14 residues. This CDR3 is CASSYSPFDTEAFF. CDR3 DNA sequence: TGTGCCAGCAGTTACTCCCCTTTTGACACTGAAGCTTTCTTT.

At least ten counts were recorded for this clonotype. The rearrangement joins TRBV28 to TRBJ2-3; the D gene is possibly TRBD1 (5 bases). Germline assignment: CDR1 MDHEN and CDR2 SYDVKM. This CDR3 has 14 amino acids. V shed 3 bases and J shed 9 bases, with 16 bases lying between them. The CDR3, as DNA: TGTGCCAGCAGTTTTAAGGGGCTAGGTTTAACGCAGTATTTT. This codes for CASSFKGLGLTQYF.

This clonotype was picked up many times. CDR3 in amino acids: CASSVAVGNGYEQYF. The CDR3 DNA sequence: TGTGCCAGCAGCGTAGCTGTAGGTAATGGATACGAGCAGTACTTC. This chain joins TRBV9 and TRBJ2-7, with no clear D. CDR1 and CDR2 from the germline V gene are SGDLS and YYNGEE. The V end was cut by 0 bases, the J end by 4 bases, with 14 bases between. The CDR3 consists of 15 residues.

This clonotype was observed many times. The chain joins TRBV28 to TRBJ2-1; the D gene is possibly TRBD1 (6 bases). Trimming left V 6 bases short and J 0 bases short, with 12 bases between. The CDR3 covers 15 residues. The germline V gene encodes CDR1 MDHEN and CDR2 SYDVKM. The CDR3 bases are TGTGCCAGCAGCTTCCAGGGGTACTCCTACAATGAGCAGTTCTTC. This sequence encodes CASSFQGYSYNEQFF.